Listed below are T cell receptor beta chains from one sample, sequenced in a study of graft-versus-host responses after intestinal transplantation. Produced via immunoSEQ multiplex PCR; TCRdb's table is partial and in-frame only. The top ten hold roughly 7.1% of the sample, which has some 40,000 clones, just under 90% seen once. The sample in question was PBMCs, obtained 267 days after transplant. These TCRs come from a human patient who received an intestinal transplant, so some T cells may come from the graft donor. Both conserved end residues are part of each CDR3. The D gene is left open where the match is weak. The size of a clone is reported for some rows only, either as once, few or many, or as a class for expanded clones.

>NA|NA|TRBV5-1|TRBJ2-7
CASSPQGTYEQYF
TGCGCCAGCAGCCCACAGGGAACCTACGAGCAGTACTTC
>TRBD1|NA|TRBV6-5|TRBJ1-1
CASRSTGVNTEAFF
TGTGCCAGCAGATCCACAGGGGTAAACACTGAAGCTTTCTTT
>TRBD1|NA|TRBV15|TRBJ1-1
CATSGVNRGQDTEAFF
TGTGCCACCAGCGGAGTAAACAGGGGGCAGGACACTGAAGCTTTCTTT
>NA|NA|TRBV25-1|TRBJ1-1
CASSEWGVTNTEAFF
TGTGCCAGCAGTGAATGGGGGGTTACGAACACTGAAGCTTTCTTT
>NA|NA|TRBV4-1|TRBJ1-1
CASSLNRDTTEAFF
TGCGCCAGCAGCCTTAACAGGGATACAACTGAAGCTTTCTTT
>TRBD2|NA|TRBV2|TRBJ2-1
CASSNTGGIYNEQFF
TGTGCCAGCTCAAATACGGGGGGGATTTACAATGAGCAGTTCTTC
>NA|NA|TRBV11-3|TRBJ1-2
CASSLHNYGYTF
TGTGCCAGCAGCTTACATAACTATGGCTACACCTTC
>NA|NA|TRBV7-2|TRBJ2-5
CASSLTVGGETRYF
TGTGCCAGCAGCTTGACAGTTGGCGGGGAGACCCGGTACTTC
>TRBD2|few|TRBV6-5|TRBJ2-1
CASSYLGGTGNEQFF
TGTGCCAGCAGTTACTTGGGGGGGACCGGGAATGAGCAGTTCTTC
>NA|NA|TRBV6-4|TRBJ2-1
CASSRGEGNEQFF
TGTGCCAGCAGCAGGGGCGAGGGCAATGAGCAGTTCTTC
>NA|once|TRBV7-9|TRBJ1-1
CASSSPGQLNTEAFF
TGTGCCAGCAGCTCACCAGGACAGTTGAACACTGAAGCTTTCTTT